A selection of T cell receptor beta chains follows, all from one sample in a study of T cell changes during pregnancy in multiple sclerosis. Using immunoSEQ multiplex PCR, the repertoire was profiled, and TCRdb retains in-frame clones only, with some absent. The repertoire holds approximately 50,000 clones, with 92% as singletons. This specimen consisted of CD4+ T cells from peripheral blood mononuclear cells, obtained after pregnancy. Receptors originate from a female donor with multiple sclerosis, enrolled in a pregnancy study. The CDR3 runs from the conserved cysteine through the conserved F or W. Fields, in order: D gene, V gene, clone size, CDR3 length, J gene, CDR3 protein, CDR3 DNA. A D gene is named only where the DNA matches it firmly. The size entry is marked missing in some rows and otherwise reads once, few, many or a size class.

d_call: TRBD1
v_call: TRBV18
clone_size: -
cdr3_length: 17
j_call: TRBJ1-4
cdr3_aa: CASSPQQGAETNEKLFF
cdr3_nt: TGTGCCAGCTCACCACAACAGGGGGCGGAAACTAATGAAAAACTGTTTTTT

d_call: TRBD1
v_call: TRBV19
clone_size: -
cdr3_length: 16
j_call: TRBJ1-5
cdr3_aa: CASSLVPGQGNQPQHF
cdr3_nt: TGTGCCAGTAGCTTAGTTCCGGGACAGGGCAATCAGCCCCAGCATTTT

d_call: -
v_call: TRBV5-1
clone_size: few
cdr3_length: 14
j_call: TRBJ1-1
cdr3_aa: CASSLVGLNTEAFF
cdr3_nt: TGCGCCAGCAGCTTGGTTGGGCTGAACACTGAAGCTTTCTTT

d_call: -
v_call: TRBV11-2
clone_size: -
cdr3_length: 13
j_call: TRBJ2-1
cdr3_aa: CASSLGHPEEQFF
cdr3_nt: TGTGCCAGCAGCTTAGGTCATCCCGAGGAGCAGTTCTTC

d_call: -
v_call: TRBV14
clone_size: -
cdr3_length: 13
j_call: TRBJ2-2
cdr3_aa: CASSQDENGELFF
cdr3_nt: TGTGCCAGCAGCCAAGATGAGAACGGGGAGCTGTTTTTT

d_call: TRBD1
v_call: TRBV28
clone_size: -
cdr3_length: 14
j_call: TRBJ1-4
cdr3_aa: CASSFHQGDEKLFF
cdr3_nt: TGTGCCAGCAGTTTTCATCAGGGGGACGAAAAACTGTTTTTT

d_call: TRBD1
v_call: TRBV7-9
clone_size: -
cdr3_length: 15
j_call: TRBJ2-1
cdr3_aa: CASSFPDRGRREQFF
cdr3_nt: TGTGCCAGCAGCTTTCCGGACAGGGGACGTCGGGAGCAGTTCTTC

d_call: -
v_call: TRBV7-9
clone_size: -
cdr3_length: 12
j_call: TRBJ1-1
cdr3_aa: CASSSINTEAFF
cdr3_nt: TGTGCCAGCAGCTCCATTAACACTGAAGCTTTCTTT

d_call: -
v_call: TRBV6-1
clone_size: -
cdr3_length: 16
j_call: TRBJ2-1
cdr3_aa: CASSEVSLLTYNEQFF
cdr3_nt: TGTGCCAGCAGTGAAGTCTCGCTACTCACCTACAATGAGCAGTTCTTC

d_call: TRBD1
v_call: TRBV19
clone_size: -
cdr3_length: 14
j_call: TRBJ2-3
cdr3_aa: CASKTDRAGDTQYF
cdr3_nt: TGTGCCAGTAAAACGGACAGGGCCGGAGATACGCAGTATTTT

d_call: TRBD2
v_call: TRBV7-9
clone_size: -
cdr3_length: 14
j_call: TRBJ2-1
cdr3_aa: CASSFYRREGEQFF
cdr3_nt: TGTGCCAGCAGCTTTTATCGTCGGGAGGGTGAGCAGTTCTTC

d_call: TRBD1
v_call: TRBV6-6
clone_size: -
cdr3_length: 15
j_call: TRBJ1-5
cdr3_aa: CASTYGQGRGQPQHF
cdr3_nt: TGTGCCAGCACCTACGGACAGGGCAGGGGACAGCCCCAGCATTTT

d_call: TRBD1
v_call: TRBV29-1
clone_size: -
cdr3_length: 15
j_call: TRBJ1-2
cdr3_aa: CSAESIGQGVGGYTF
cdr3_nt: TGCAGCGCCGAAAGCATAGGACAGGGGGTAGGCGGCTACACCTTC

d_call: -
v_call: TRBV11-2
clone_size: -
cdr3_length: 16
j_call: TRBJ1-3
cdr3_aa: CASSPFSGSSGNTIYF
cdr3_nt: TGTGCCAGCAGCCCATTCAGTGGGAGCTCTGGAAACACCATATATTTT

d_call: -
v_call: TRBV7-9
clone_size: -
cdr3_length: 13
j_call: TRBJ1-2
cdr3_aa: CASSLASGDGYTF
cdr3_nt: TGTGCCAGCAGCTTAGCGTCAGGGGATGGCTACACCTTC

d_call: -
v_call: TRBV10-3
clone_size: once
cdr3_length: 11
j_call: TRBJ2-1
cdr3_aa: CAIGDGGEQFF
cdr3_nt: TGTGCAATCGGCGACGGAGGCGAGCAGTTCTTC

d_call: TRBD2
v_call: TRBV10-2
clone_size: -
cdr3_length: 13
j_call: TRBJ2-1
cdr3_aa: CASKLAGANEQFF
cdr3_nt: TGCGCCAGCAAGCTAGCGGGAGCCAATGAGCAGTTCTTC

d_call: TRBD2
v_call: TRBV11-2
clone_size: once
cdr3_length: 15
j_call: TRBJ2-2
cdr3_aa: CASSLWASGTGELFF
cdr3_nt: TGTGCCAGCAGCTTATGGGCTAGCGGCACCGGGGAGCTGTTTTTT

d_call: TRBD1
v_call: TRBV27
clone_size: -
cdr3_length: 14
j_call: TRBJ1-2
cdr3_aa: CASSGRDRGGGYTF
cdr3_nt: TGTGCCAGCAGCGGCCGGGACAGGGGGGGCGGCTACACCTTC

d_call: -
v_call: TRBV29-1
clone_size: -
cdr3_length: 13
j_call: TRBJ1-1
cdr3_aa: CSVDRAPNTEAFF
cdr3_nt: TGCAGCGTTGACAGGGCGCCGAACACTGAAGCTTTCTTT

d_call: -
v_call: TRBV6-5
clone_size: -
cdr3_length: 16
j_call: TRBJ1-1
cdr3_aa: CASSYSGRGLNTEAFF
cdr3_nt: TGTGCCAGCAGTTACTCGGGGAGGGGATTGAACACTGAAGCTTTCTTT

d_call: TRBD1
v_call: TRBV14
clone_size: -
cdr3_length: 19
j_call: TRBJ2-2
cdr3_aa: CASSHSGQGGIMNTGELFF
cdr3_nt: TGTGCCAGCAGCCATTCCGGACAGGGGGGGATTATGAACACCGGGGAGCTGTTTTTT

d_call: TRBD2
v_call: TRBV6-5
clone_size: -
cdr3_length: 15
j_call: TRBJ2-7
cdr3_aa: CASSRLADGSYEQYF
cdr3_nt: TGTGCCAGCAGTCGACTAGCGGATGGCTCCTACGAGCAGTACTTC

d_call: TRBD2
v_call: TRBV5-1
clone_size: once
cdr3_length: 18
j_call: TRBJ2-2
cdr3_aa: CASSRGLAGGLDTGELFF
cdr3_nt: TGCGCCAGCAGCCGGGGACTAGCGGGAGGGCTGGACACCGGGGAGCTGTTTTTT

d_call: TRBD2
v_call: TRBV12-5
clone_size: -
cdr3_length: 16
j_call: TRBJ2-7
cdr3_aa: CASGLDGGRAWYEQYF
cdr3_nt: TGTGCTAGTGGTTTGGACGGCGGGAGGGCCTGGTACGAGCAGTACTTC

d_call: TRBD2
v_call: TRBV5-8
clone_size: -
cdr3_length: 16
j_call: TRBJ2-3
cdr3_aa: CASSFGSGGKADTQYF
cdr3_nt: TGTGCCAGCAGCTTTGGGTCGGGAGGGAAAGCAGATACGCAGTATTTT

d_call: TRBD1
v_call: TRBV4-3
clone_size: -
cdr3_length: 16
j_call: TRBJ2-5
cdr3_aa: CASSQDHRTGQETQYF
cdr3_nt: TGCGCCAGCAGCCAAGACCACAGGACAGGGCAAGAGACCCAGTACTTC

d_call: -
v_call: TRBV7-9
clone_size: -
cdr3_length: 17
j_call: TRBJ2-6
cdr3_aa: CASSSMSSSSGANVLTF
cdr3_nt: TGTGCCAGCAGCTCAATGAGCTCTAGCTCTGGGGCCAACGTCCTGACTTTC

d_call: TRBD2
v_call: TRBV7-8
clone_size: -
cdr3_length: 18
j_call: TRBJ2-3
cdr3_aa: CASSPRTSGSSLFITQYF
cdr3_nt: TGTGCCAGCAGCCCGCGGACTAGCGGGAGCTCCCTTTTCATTACGCAGTATTTT

d_call: TRBD2
v_call: TRBV18
clone_size: -
cdr3_length: 18
j_call: TRBJ2-3
cdr3_aa: CASSPIGTSGKSTDTQYF
cdr3_nt: TGTGCCAGCTCACCCATCGGGACTAGCGGGAAAAGCACAGATACGCAGTATTTT

d_call: -
v_call: TRBV11-2
clone_size: -
cdr3_length: 15
j_call: TRBJ2-5
cdr3_aa: CASSRQLGARETQYF
cdr3_nt: TGTGCCAGCAGCCGACAACTGGGGGCGAGGGAGACCCAGTACTTC

d_call: -
v_call: TRBV6-5
clone_size: -
cdr3_length: 14
j_call: TRBJ1-1
cdr3_aa: CASSYLQGNTEAFF
cdr3_nt: TGTGCCAGCAGTTACCTACAGGGGAACACTGAAGCTTTCTTT

d_call: -
v_call: TRBV28
clone_size: -
cdr3_length: 12
j_call: TRBJ2-1
cdr3_aa: CASSPGREKSFF
cdr3_nt: TGTGCCAGCAGCCCGGGCCGGGAGAAATCGTTCTTC

d_call: -
v_call: TRBV30
clone_size: -
cdr3_length: 14
j_call: TRBJ1-3
cdr3_aa: CAWSAPGALGTIYF
cdr3_nt: TGTGCCTGGAGTGCCCCAGGCGCCCTGGGCACCATATATTTT

d_call: -
v_call: TRBV7-2
clone_size: -
cdr3_length: 15
j_call: TRBJ2-1
cdr3_aa: CASSLRTGRGDEQFF
cdr3_nt: TGTGCCAGCAGCTTACGTACAGGGAGAGGGGATGAGCAGTTCTTC

d_call: -
v_call: TRBV11-3
clone_size: -
cdr3_length: 13
j_call: TRBJ2-5
cdr3_aa: CASSVSPSGTQYF
cdr3_nt: TGTGCCAGCAGCGTGTCCCCATCGGGGACCCAGTACTTC

d_call: TRBD2
v_call: TRBV7-2
clone_size: -
cdr3_length: 16
j_call: TRBJ2-1
cdr3_aa: CATQRGEGQVRDEQFF
cdr3_nt: TGTGCCACCCAACGGGGGGAGGGTCAGGTTCGGGATGAGCAGTTCTTC

d_call: -
v_call: TRBV5-8
clone_size: -
cdr3_length: 18
j_call: TRBJ2-1
cdr3_aa: CASSLGRKSSGSYNEQFF
cdr3_nt: TGTGCCAGCAGCTTGGGCCGTAAGAGTAGCGGATCCTACAATGAGCAGTTCTTC

d_call: -
v_call: TRBV7-7
clone_size: -
cdr3_length: 14
j_call: TRBJ2-5
cdr3_aa: CASSLGLAGETQYF
cdr3_nt: TGTGCTAGCAGCTTAGGTCTAGCTGGAGAGACCCAGTACTTC

d_call: -
v_call: TRBV7-2
clone_size: -
cdr3_length: 14
j_call: TRBJ2-2
cdr3_aa: CASSLVSATGELFF
cdr3_nt: TGTGCCAGCAGCTTGGTTAGCGCCACCGGGGAGCTGTTTTTT

d_call: TRBD2
v_call: TRBV29-1
clone_size: -
cdr3_length: 14
j_call: TRBJ2-7
cdr3_aa: CSVVQREESYEQYF
cdr3_nt: TGCAGCGTTGTACAGCGGGAGGAATCCTACGAGCAGTACTTT

d_call: TRBD1
v_call: TRBV5-1
clone_size: -
cdr3_length: 14
j_call: TRBJ2-7
cdr3_aa: CASSRDSVSYEQYF
cdr3_nt: TGCGCCAGCAGCCGGGACAGCGTCTCCTACGAGCAGTACTTC

d_call: -
v_call: TRBV7-2
clone_size: -
cdr3_length: 14
j_call: TRBJ1-1
cdr3_aa: CASSHQARGTEAFF
cdr3_nt: TGTGCCAGCAGCCACCAGGCCAGAGGGACTGAAGCTTTCTTT

d_call: -
v_call: TRBV18
clone_size: -
cdr3_length: 13
j_call: TRBJ1-2
cdr3_aa: CASSEGHNYGYTF
cdr3_nt: TGTGCCAGCTCGGAGGGTCATAACTATGGCTACACCTTC

d_call: TRBD1
v_call: TRBV7-9
clone_size: -
cdr3_length: 17
j_call: TRBJ2-2
cdr3_aa: CASRKQGARGQTGELFF
cdr3_nt: TGTGCCAGCAGAAAACAGGGGGCGCGGGGACAAACCGGGGAGCTGTTTTTT

d_call: TRBD2
v_call: TRBV28
clone_size: -
cdr3_length: 17
j_call: TRBJ2-5
cdr3_aa: CASSSPFSGGYQETQYF
cdr3_nt: TGTGCCAGCAGTTCCCCTTTTAGCGGGGGTTACCAAGAGACCCAGTACTTC

d_call: -
v_call: TRBV18
clone_size: once
cdr3_length: 14
j_call: TRBJ2-1
cdr3_aa: CASSPATRSDEQFF
cdr3_nt: TGTGCCAGCTCACCAGCTACAAGGAGCGATGAGCAGTTCTTC

d_call: -
v_call: TRBV7-2
clone_size: -
cdr3_length: 14
j_call: TRBJ1-3
cdr3_aa: CASSLGTAGNTIYF
cdr3_nt: TGTGCCAGCAGCTTAGGGACAGCCGGAAACACCATATATTTT

d_call: TRBD1
v_call: TRBV7-9
clone_size: -
cdr3_length: 19
j_call: TRBJ1-4
cdr3_aa: CASSLARGQGPGANEKLFF
cdr3_nt: TGTGCCAGCAGCTTAGCGCGGGGACAGGGGCCTGGAGCTAATGAAAAACTGTTTTTT

d_call: TRBD2
v_call: TRBV6-4
clone_size: once
cdr3_length: 14
j_call: TRBJ2-2
cdr3_aa: CASSVTSGAGELFF
cdr3_nt: TGTGCCAGCAGTGTAACTAGCGGTGCCGGGGAGCTGTTTTTT

d_call: -
v_call: TRBV6-6
clone_size: -
cdr3_length: 15
j_call: TRBJ2-7
cdr3_aa: CASSSPDKSSYEQYF
cdr3_nt: TGTGCCAGCAGTTCCCCGGACAAGTCTTCCTACGAGCAGTACTTC

d_call: -
v_call: TRBV27
clone_size: -
cdr3_length: 16
j_call: TRBJ1-5
cdr3_aa: CASSMGGGRGNQPQHF
cdr3_nt: TGTGCCAGCAGTATGGGGGGGGGCCGAGGCAATCAGCCCCAGCATTTT

d_call: -
v_call: TRBV6-5
clone_size: -
cdr3_length: 14
j_call: TRBJ1-2
cdr3_aa: CASSYSQGGYGYTF
cdr3_nt: TGTGCCAGCAGTTACTCCCAGGGAGGCTATGGCTACACCTTC

d_call: TRBD1
v_call: TRBV7-8
clone_size: -
cdr3_length: 13
j_call: TRBJ2-1
cdr3_aa: CASSMGQGAEQFF
cdr3_nt: TGTGCCAGCAGCATGGGACAGGGTGCTGAGCAGTTCTTC

d_call: -
v_call: TRBV5-1
clone_size: -
cdr3_length: 14
j_call: TRBJ2-2
cdr3_aa: CASSLTGNTGELFF
cdr3_nt: TGCGCCAGCAGCTTAACAGGGAACACCGGGGAGCTGTTTTTT

d_call: -
v_call: TRBV6-6
clone_size: -
cdr3_length: 12
j_call: TRBJ2-7
cdr3_aa: CATSLFWEEQYF
cdr3_nt: TGTGCCACCTCCTTGTTCTGGGAGGAGCAGTACTTC

d_call: TRBD1
v_call: TRBV6-5
clone_size: few
cdr3_length: 14
j_call: TRBJ2-7
cdr3_aa: CASRPTGGNYEQYF
cdr3_nt: TGTGCCAGCAGGCCGACAGGGGGAAACTACGAGCAGTACTTC

d_call: TRBD2
v_call: TRBV19
clone_size: -
cdr3_length: 12
j_call: TRBJ2-2
cdr3_aa: CASSGRAGELFF
cdr3_nt: TGTGCCAGCTCAGGGAGGGCCGGGGAGCTGTTTTTT

d_call: -
v_call: TRBV5-4
clone_size: -
cdr3_length: 18
j_call: TRBJ1-6
cdr3_aa: CASSRAGGEGSYNSPLHF
cdr3_nt: TGTGCCAGCAGCCGAGCCGGGGGAGAAGGGTCCTATAATTCACCCCTCCACTTT